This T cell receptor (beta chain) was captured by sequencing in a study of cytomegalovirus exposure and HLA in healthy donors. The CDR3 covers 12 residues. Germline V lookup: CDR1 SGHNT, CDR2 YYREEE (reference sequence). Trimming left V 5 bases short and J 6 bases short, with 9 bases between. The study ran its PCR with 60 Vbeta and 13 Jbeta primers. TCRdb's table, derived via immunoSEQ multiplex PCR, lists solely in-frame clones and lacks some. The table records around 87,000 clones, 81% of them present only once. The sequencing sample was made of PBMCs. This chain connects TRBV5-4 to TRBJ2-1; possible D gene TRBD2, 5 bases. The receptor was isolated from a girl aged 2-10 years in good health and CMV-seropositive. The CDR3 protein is CASSDGINEQFF. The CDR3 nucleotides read TGTGCCAGCAGTGACGGGATCAATGAGCAGTTCTTC. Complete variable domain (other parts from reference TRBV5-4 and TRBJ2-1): ETGVTQSPTHLIKTRGQQVTLRCSSQSGHNTVSWYQQALGQGPQFIFQYYREEENGRGNFPPRFSGLQFPNYSSELNVNALELDDSALYLCASSDGINEQFFGPGTRLTVL.